These 10 T cell receptor beta chains share one sample of origin, sequenced in a study of human T cells and chemical hapten exposure. Time point in this sample: patch test 1, 2 weeks after DPC sensitization. Indicated treatment: therapeutic diphenylcyclopropenone sensitization with weekly scalp DPC. MiXCR was run by TCRdb on the RACE reads, yielding one entry per CDR3 protein. The table records some 82,000 distinct CDR3 sequences, 9.5% to 12% of them present only once. Sequencing used whole blood, obtained in connection with sensitization to the hapten diphenylcyclopropenone (DPC). The receptors shown here come from a woman aged 45 to 65 with alopecia areata. Some clones in this sample may be carry-over from other donors' samples.

This clonotype came up many times. This chain links TRBV6-5 with TRBJ1-6; TRBD1 might be the D (5 bases). CDR1 is MNHEY and CDR2 is SVGAGI in the germline V gene. The CDR3 consists of 14 residues. V lost 5 bases to trimming and J lost 3 bases, with 8 bases between them. CDR3 nucleotides: TGTGCCAGCAGTCCGGACAACTATAATTCACCCCTCCACTTT. Protein sequence: CASSPDNYNSPLHF.

This clonotype was found many times. The chain has TRBV6-5 and TRBJ2-7, with 9 nucleotides matching TRBD1. This CDR3 region has 16 residues. Germline loops: CDR1 MNHEY, CDR2 SVGAGI. Trimming removed 5 bases from V and 5 bases from J; junction bases left unmatched: 13. The CDR3 loop reads CASSEPPGQGSHEQYF. CDR3 in DNA: TGTGCCAGCAGTGAACCGCCGGGACAGGGTTCCCACGAGCAGTACTTC.

This clonotype was detected many times. This chain joins TRBV3-1 and TRBJ2-1; D is tentatively TRBD1 or TRBD2 (7 bases each). Germline V lookup: CDR1 LGHDT, CDR2 YNNKEL (reference sequence). The CDR3 loop spans 15 amino acids. V lost 8 bases, J lost 4 bases, and 18 bases lay in between. The CDR3 sequence is CASVPPGGGYNEQFF. The DNA for the CDR3 is TGTGCCAGCGTACCCCCAGGGGGGGGATACAATGAGCAGTTCTTC.

This clonotype was seen ten or more times. The rearrangement uses TRBV6-5 and TRBJ2-5, with D perhaps assigned TRBD1 or TRBD2 (5 bases each). With 5 bases removed from V and 2 bases from J, the gap between germline ends came to 12 bases. Germline CDR1 is MNHEY and CDR2 is SVGAGI. There are 14 residues in the CDR3. CDR3 DNA sequence: TGTGCCAGCAGTCTCACTTGGGGGCAAGAGACCCAGTACTTC. This encodes CASSLTWGQETQYF.

This clonotype has a count of ten or more. The genes are TRBV7-6 and TRBJ2-7; possible D gene TRBD2, 5 bases. CDR3 length equals 13 residues. The germline gives CDR1 SGHVS, CDR2 FNYEAQ. V dropped 5 bases and J dropped 7 bases, with 15 bases sitting between them. As DNA, the CDR3 is TGTGCCAGCAGCCGGAGGACGGCCGGGGAGCAGTACTTC. The encoded protein is CASSRRTAGEQYF. Complete variable domain (other parts from reference TRBV7-6 and TRBJ2-7): GAGVSQSPRYKVTKRGQDVALRCDPISGHVSLYWYRQALGQGPEFLTYFNYEAQQDKSGLPNDRFSAERPEGSISTLTIQRTEQRDSAMYRCASSRRTAGEQYFGPGTRLTVT.

V and J are TRBV19 and TRBJ1-5; a possible D gene is TRBD1 (5 bases). Germline CDR1 and CDR2: LNHDA and SQIVND (reference sequence). Between the trimmed V and J ends, which lost 1 base and 0 bases, there was a span of 13 bases. This CDR3 contains 17 residues. CDR3 sequence: CASSIGRGRNSNQPQHF. CDR3 coding DNA: TGTGCCAGTAGTATAGGAAGGGGCAGGAATAGCAATCAGCCCCAGCATTTT.

This clonotype occurred many times. V gene TRBV20-1 combines with J gene TRBJ2-4; D may be TRBD2 (6 bases). V was shortened by 1 base and J by 1 base, with 11 bases between the two germline ends. The germline V gene encodes CDR1 DFQATT and CDR2 SNEGSKA (reference sequence). CDR3 size: 15 residues. The CDR3: CSARVSRGAKNIQYF. The CDR3 nucleotides read TGCAGTGCTAGAGTGTCCCGGGGGGCCAAAAACATTCAGTACTTC.

The genes are TRBV7-2 and TRBJ1-4; 8 bases agree with TRBD1. Germline CDR1 reads SGHTA; CDR2 reads FQGNSA. V was pared by 5 bases and J by 6 bases, with 8 bases of the junction left unmatched. This CDR3 region has 15 residues. The CDR3 nucleotides are TGTGCCAGCAGCCGCGACAGGGGAGAATATGAAAAACTGTTTTTT. This gives the protein CASSRDRGEYEKLFF.

This clonotype was observed many times. The chain uses TRBV2 and TRBJ2-7, with D tentatively TRBD1 (5 bases). The CDR3 spans 15 residues. Trimming took off 0 bases at V and 9 bases at J, with 18 bases between the two ends. The germline V gene has CDR1 SNHLY and CDR2 FYNNEI. CDR3 bases: TGTGCCAGCAGTGAAGCGCTGAGCCTACGAAGGGGGCAGTACTTC. Protein sequence: CASSEALSLRRGQYF.

This chain's CDR3 is CASSILDRRDTQYF. The CDR3 DNA is TGTGCCAGTAGTATTTTGGACAGACGGGATACGCAGTATTTT. The V gene is TRBV19, the J gene TRBJ2-3; TRBD1 might be the D (6 bases). This CDR3 is 14 amino acids long. The ends were cut back, 3 bases at V and 6 bases at J, with 13 bases in the middle. Germline CDR1 and CDR2: LNHDA and SQIVND (reference sequence).